The 8 T cell receptor beta chains in this list originate from one sample, sequenced in a study of post-analysis software for immune sequencing data. Study-wide findings and caveats: Included in a set of roughly five TRBV segments more frequent in patients than controls were TRBV5-6, TRBV5-1 and TRBV20-1.

The authors incorporated unique molecular identifiers into the TCR beta cDNA libraries. TCRdb re-derived calls from the PCR reads in MiXCR, one entry per CDR3 protein. The sample consists of about 540,000 distinct CDR3 sequences, under 40% of them appearing once. Their antigens are not known. What was sequenced was blood. The receptor source for this set is a girl aged 2-17 years with multiple sclerosis.

The chain uses TRBV5-1 and TRBJ1-5, with D tentatively TRBD1 (5 bases). The CDR3 is made up of 14 amino acids. Germline V gene data show CDR1 as SGHRS and CDR2 as YFSETQ. The DNA of the CDR3 is TGCACCATCCCCCGGGGGGGAAGCAATCAGCCCCAGCATTTT. It is translated as CTIPRGGSNQPQHF.

This clonotype was counted at least ten times. The chain is built from TRBV10-3 and TRBJ2-5, with D perhaps given as TRBD1 or TRBD2 (6 bases each). CDR1 ENHRY and CDR2 SYGVKD come from the germline V gene. Trimming pared 4 bases from V and 1 base from J, leaving 10 bases between. The CDR3 extends over 14 amino acids. CDR3 nucleotide sequence: TGTGCCATCAGTGCGGGGGCCCTCCAAGAGACCCAGTACTTC. Amino acids: CAISAGALQETQYF.

This clonotype was found many times. The chain links TRBV3-1 to TRBJ1-5; D call uncertain. Trimming cost V 1 base and J 6 bases, with 7 bases left between them. Germline V gives CDR1 LGHDT, CDR2 YNNKEL (reference sequence). The CDR3 loop spans 13 amino acids. The CDR3 sequence: CASSQVGSQPQHF. CDR3 coding DNA: TGTGCCAGCAGCCAAGTGGGGAGTCAGCCCCAGCATTTT.

V gene TRBV20-1 combines with J gene TRBJ1-2; a possible D gene is TRBD1 (5 bases). Looked up from germline, CDR1 is DFQATT and CDR2 is SNEGSKA (reference sequence). This CDR3 comprises 15 residues. The V end was cut by 1 base, the J end by 3 bases, with 15 bases between. The CDR3 sequence: CSARGSSGMYYGYTF. The CDR3 coding sequence is TGCAGTGCTAGAGGTTCCTCAGGGATGTACTATGGCTACACCTTC.

V and J are TRBV18 and TRBJ1-1; D is uncertain. CDR3 size: 14 residues. V dropped 3 bases and J dropped 3 bases, with 11 bases sitting between them. The germline V gene encodes CDR1 KGHSH and CDR2 LQKENI. The CDR3 DNA reads TGTGCCAGCTCACCGGAAGGATGGTACACTGAAGCTTTCTTT. This sequence encodes CASSPEGWYTEAFF.

The chain is built from TRBV11-1 and TRBJ2-1, with TRBD2 as a possible D gene (6 bases). Trimming took off 1 base at V and 0 bases at J, with 16 bases between the two ends. The CDR3 is 18 residues long. In germline, CDR1 is SGHAT, CDR2 FQDESV (reference sequence). The CDR3 coding sequence is TGTGCCAGCAGCTTAGGGCTAGCGAGGGAATGCTCCTACAATGAGCAGTTCTTC. Translating gives CASSLGLARECSYNEQFF.

This clonotype was counted a few times. The chain recombines TRBV27 with TRBJ2-2; 10 nucleotides line up with TRBD2. V dropped 4 bases and J dropped 7; count of bases not matched to a gene: 6. Germline V gives CDR1 MNHEY, CDR2 SMNVEV (reference sequence). This CDR3 is 15 amino acids long. CDR3 nucleotide sequence: TGTGCCAGCAGTTCACTAGCGGGGTACGACGGGGAGCTGTTTTTT. Protein: CASSSLAGYDGELFF.

The chain recombines TRBV2 with TRBJ2-1, with D tentatively TRBD2 (6 bases). The V end was cut by 8 bases, the J end by 7 bases, with 18 bases between. The CDR3 is 14 amino acids. Germline lookup yields CDR1 SNHLY and CDR2 FYNNEI. CDR3 region: CASVWTFGGNEQFF. The CDR3 region has the DNA TGTGCCAGCGTTTGGACATTTGGGGGGAATGAGCAGTTCTTC.